This T cell receptor beta chain was identified in a study of patients and donors after allogeneic stem cell transplantation (dated by TCRdb to 2019 to 2021). This clonotype appeared a few times. Its antigen remains undetermined. No base-level quality is on record; no much larger clone is a single base apart. For this chain, trimming is 4 bases at the V end and 4 bases at the J end, and the number of junction bases without a gene match is 10. The CDR3 measures 16 amino acids from cysteine to phenylalanine. The only DNA kept is the CDR3, 48 bases in frame from the first base. The method was RT-PCR. TCRdb shows the sequencer as NextSeq 550. TCRdb reprocessing: public reads trimmed at Q25 with fastp, clones called with MiXCR, in-frame beta chains kept. For every CDR3 protein sequence, its rows merge into one entry that carries the most common genes and DNA. The sample records approximately 200,000 distinct CDR3 sequences, approximately 41% of which are singletons. The ten largest clonotypes hold 33% of the sample.

The TCR originated in a human donor who was either an allogeneic HSCT recipient or a stem cell or donor lymphocyte infusion donor (not recorded which). It is not recorded whose cells these are; they may come from a transplant donor. The rearrangement joined TRBV12-3 or TRBV12-4 to TRBJ1-2; TRBD1 fits 9 bases in the junction. Sequencing input: blood, either unsorted or a sorted T cell fraction (not recorded which). The CDR3 amino acid sequence is: CASSYSGQGLFYGYTF. In nucleotides, the sequence is TGTGCCAGCAGTTACTCCGGACAGGGGCTGTTCTATGGCTACACCTTC.